One and the same sample provided the 10 T cell receptor beta chains below, sequenced in a study of cytomegalovirus exposure and HLA in healthy donors. Primers for the PCR totalled 60 Vbeta and 13 Jbeta. Repertoires were generated with immunoSEQ multiplex PCR, while TCRdb's copy carries only in-frame clones and drops some. This table has some 120,000 clones, roughly two thirds appearing once. The sequenced sample consisted of PBMCs. Receptors were obtained from a young man in good health and CMV-seropositive.

The genes are TRBV15 and TRBJ2-1; 7 bases match TRBD2. The germline V gene has CDR1 LNHNV and CDR2 YYDKDF (reference sequence). V lost 0 bases to trimming and J lost 1 base; unmatched junction nucleotides: 9. The CDR3 is 18 amino acids. The CDR3 DNA sequence: TGTGCCACCAGCAGAGATGGGGCTAGCGGAACGTCCTACAATGAGCAGTTCTTC. Protein sequence: CATSRDGASGTSYNEQFF.

This chain uses TRBV10-3 with TRBJ2-5; D may be TRBD1 (6 bases). Germline CDR1 ENHRY, CDR2 SYGVKD. The ends were cut back, 4 bases at V and 2 bases at J, with 17 bases in the middle. The CDR3 runs to 16 residues. CDR3 DNA sequence: TGTGCCATCAGTGTTTCCGGGACAAGACGACAAGAGACCCAGTACTTC. It specifies CAISVSGTRRQETQYF.

The chain joins TRBV15 to TRBJ2-5; 11 nucleotides match TRBD1. Per germline, CDR1 LNHNV and CDR2 YYDKDF (reference sequence). This CDR3 spans 16 amino acids. J was trimmed by 0 bases and V by 1 base; bases with no gene match: 1. The CDR3 reads CATSRGDRGYQETQYF. CDR3 coding DNA: TGTGCCACCAGCAGAGGGGACAGGGGGTACCAAGAGACCCAGTACTTC. Variable domain in full (rest from reference TRBV15 and TRBJ2-5): DAMVIQNPRYQVTQFGKPVTLSCSQTLNHNVMYWYQQKSSQAPKLLFHYYDKDFNNEADTPDNFQSRRPNTSFCFLDIRSPGLGDTAMYLCATSRGDRGYQETQYFGPGTRLLVL.

The J gene is TRBJ1-1, the V gene TRBV2; 12 nucleotides line up with TRBD1. V dropped 6 bases and J dropped 1; count of bases not matched to a gene: 6. The CDR3 is made up of 16 amino acids. CDR1 is SNHLY, CDR2 FYNNEI, per germline. CDR3 loop: CASRAGTGGANTEAFF. The CDR3 DNA reads TGTGCCAGCAGAGCGGGGACAGGGGGCGCGAACACTGAAGCTTTCTTT. The entire variable domain, with the rest obtained from reference TRBV2 and TRBJ1-1, is as follows: EPEVTQTPSHQVTQMGQEVILRCVPISNHLYFYWYRQILGQKVEFLVSFYNNEISEKSEIFDDQFSVERPDGSNFTLKIRSTKLEDSAMYFCASRAGTGGANTEAFFGQGTRLTVV.

The V call is TRBV5-1, the J call TRBJ2-7; D is unclear. V dropped 0 bases and J dropped 6 bases, with 13 bases sitting between them. CDR3 length: 14 amino acids. CDR1 and CDR2 (germline): SGHRS, YFSETQ. CDR3 sequence (DNA): TGCGCCAGCAGCTTGGAGCACGTGGGCTCCGAGCAGTACTTC. It encodes CASSLEHVGSEQYF. Based on the CDR3 plus reference TRBV5-1 and TRBJ2-7, the full variable domain is KAGVTQTPRYLIKTRGQQVTLSCSPISGHRSVSWYQQTPGQGLQFLFEYFSETQRNKGNFPGRFSGRQFSNSRSEMNVSTLELGDSALYLCASSLEHVGSEQYFGPGTRLTVT.

This rearrangement joins TRBV10-1 to TRBJ2-5; TRBD1 matches at 7 bases. The end of the DNA aligns better with TRBJ2-7, so the J call may be wrong. The CDR3 runs to 14 residues. CDR1 and CDR2 from the germline V gene are WNHNN and SYGVQD (reference sequence). In nucleotides, the CDR3 is TGCGCCAGCAGTCATGGACAGGCGACCTACGAGCAGTACTTC. Protein product: CASSHGQATYEQYF.

This chain joins TRBV4-1 and TRBJ1-3, with D hard to call. This CDR3 comprises 15 residues. CDR1 is MGHRA and CDR2 is YSYEKL in the germline V gene. V lost 0 bases and J 2 bases, leaving 8 bases between the germline ends. CDR3 in amino acids: CASSQEKLTGNTIYF. In DNA form, the CDR3 reads TGCGCCAGCAGCCAAGAAAAACTAACTGGAAACACCATATATTTT.

The J gene is TRBJ2-5, the V gene TRBV5-1, with D possibly matching TRBD1 (6 bases). The CDR3 contains 17 residues. Trimming left V 7 bases short and J 2 bases short, with 24 bases between. Per the germline V gene, CDR1 is SGHRS and CDR2 is YFSETQ. The CDR3 region is CASSVERGRGTQETQYF. The CDR3 region has the DNA TGCGCCAGCTCAGTTGAACGCGGCAGGGGAACTCAAGAGACCCAGTACTTC.

The CDR3 DNA is TGTGCCATCAGTGAGTCAAATTTCCCAGGCCCCCGGTTCTTC. Translation gives CAISESNFPGPRFF. The rearrangement joins TRBV10-3 to TRBJ2-1; D not resolved. This CDR3 has 14 amino acids. With 0 bases removed from V and 15 bases from J, the gap between germline ends came to 18 bases. CDR1 is ENHRY and CDR2 is SYGVKD in the germline V gene.

The genes are TRBV28 and TRBJ1-1, with a weak D call TRBD1 (6 bases). This CDR3 is built from 15 residues. Trimming stripped 5 bases from V and 0 bases from J, with 13 bases between. Germline CDR1 and CDR2: MDHEN and SYDVKM. This CDR3 is CASSQGGTMNTEAFF. CDR3 DNA: TGTGCCAGCAGTCAAGGGGGTACCATGAACACTGAAGCTTTCTTT.